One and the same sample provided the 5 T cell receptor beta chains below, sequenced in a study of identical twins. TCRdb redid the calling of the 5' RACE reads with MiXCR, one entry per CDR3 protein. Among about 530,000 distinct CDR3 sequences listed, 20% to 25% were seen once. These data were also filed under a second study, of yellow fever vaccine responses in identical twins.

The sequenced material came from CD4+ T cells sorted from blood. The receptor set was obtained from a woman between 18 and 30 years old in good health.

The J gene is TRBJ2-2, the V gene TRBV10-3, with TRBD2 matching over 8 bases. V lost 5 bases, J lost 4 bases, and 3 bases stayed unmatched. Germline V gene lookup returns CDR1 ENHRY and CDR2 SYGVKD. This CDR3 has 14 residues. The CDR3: CAISRGGPTGELFF. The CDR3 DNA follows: TGTGCCATCAGTCGGGGGGGGCCCACCGGGGAGCTGTTTTTT.

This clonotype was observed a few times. CDR3 protein: CASSLASRQTNTGELFF. CDR3 coding DNA: TGCGCCAGCAGCTTGGCCAGTAGGCAGACGAACACCGGGGAGCTGTTTTTT. This chain joins TRBV5-1 and TRBJ2-2; D not resolved. The germline CDR1 and CDR2 sequences are SGHRS and YFSETQ. The CDR3 is 17 amino acids. Trimming pared 0 bases from V and 0 bases from J, leaving 12 bases between.

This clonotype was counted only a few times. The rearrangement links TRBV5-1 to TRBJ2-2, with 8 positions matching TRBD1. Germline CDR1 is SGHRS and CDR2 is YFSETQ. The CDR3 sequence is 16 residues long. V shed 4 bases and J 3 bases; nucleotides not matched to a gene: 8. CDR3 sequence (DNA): TGCGCCAGCAGCGTACACGGACAGGGTGACACCGGGGAGCTGTTTTTT. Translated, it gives CASSVHGQGDTGELFF.

CDR3 bases: TGCGCCAGCAGCTTGGATTACGGCAGGGCCCGCGAGCAGTACTTC. This encodes CASSLDYGRAREQYF. V gene TRBV5-1 combines with J gene TRBJ2-7, with a possible D match to TRBD1 (5 bases). Looked up from germline, CDR1 is SGHRS and CDR2 is YFSETQ. V lost 0 bases, J lost 6 bases, and 16 bases lay in between. This CDR3 has 15 residues.

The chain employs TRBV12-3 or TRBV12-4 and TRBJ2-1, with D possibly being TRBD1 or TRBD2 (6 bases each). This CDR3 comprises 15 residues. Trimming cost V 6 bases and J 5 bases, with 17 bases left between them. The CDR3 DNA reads TGTGCCAGCAGAACGAACGGAGGGGGACACAATGAGCAGTTCTTC. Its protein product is CASRTNGGGHNEQFF.